This TCR beta chain was identified in a study of low-dose radiotherapy and immunotherapy resistance in tumors. Background on the study: Cohort 2, a group dosed every two weeks at 1 Gy per fraction, received 13 Gy in total over 26 weeks. Aspirin 300 mg was given orally each day for four cycles from cycle 1 day 1.

The time point was: after trial treatment. Indicated treatment: LDRT plus nivolumab, ipilimumab, low-dose cyclophosphamide and aspirin (RACIN trial). Eligible patients bore advanced solid tumors devoid of tumor-infiltrating lymphocytes. Priming of first-strand cDNA relied on TRAV- and TRBV-specific primers (covering alpha and beta chains). TCR amplification ran approximately 20 PCR cycles using constant-region and V-primer adapter primers. Via MiXCR, TCRdb re-called the reads, giving one row per CDR3 protein. The table records some 38,000 distinct CDR3 sequences, about 20% of them present only once. The sample was PBMCs, taken after low-dose radiotherapy plus immunotherapy. The receptor comes from a female donor with ovarian cancer.

The CDR3 region has the DNA TGTGCCAGCAGCACCGGGACAGGGAACTACAGGTTCTTC. This encodes CASSTGTGNYRFF. The chain carries TRBV7-9 and TRBJ2-1, with 9 bases matching TRBD1. Germline CDR1 and CDR2: SEHNR and FQNEAQ (reference sequence). The length of the CDR3 is 13 residues. V trimming: 5 bases; J trimming: 15 bases; junction bases outside the gene matches: 11.